The clone carrying this TCR beta chain was detected a few times. As yet, its antigen is unknown. PCR primers comprised 60 Vbeta and 13 Jbeta primers. Clones were read by immunoSEQ multiplex PCR, and TCRdb kept only the in-frame ones, dropping some. The data hold 85,000 to 110,000 clones, with roughly 66% observed a single time. The sample comes from a study of cytomegalovirus exposure and HLA in healthy donors. Overall study: Earlier, about 180 million T cells were analyzed, and more than 100 million unique TCR beta sequences were found among them. Broader study findings: With further analysis later on, most CMV-associated TCR beta chains appeared HLA-restricted. Earlier analysis looked at TCR beta V segments, and most were productive about 90% or about 30% of the time. Based on reports, TCR beta sequences accurately predicted HLA-A and HLA-B alleles for most subjects.

V lost 3 bases and J lost 1, with 10 bases in between. The germline V gene encodes CDR1 WSHSY and CDR2 SAAADI. This CDR3 region has 15 residues. The sample comprised PBMCs. J is TRBJ1-5 and V is TRBV10-2, with a tentative D call TRBD1 (5 bases). This clonotype was obtained from a woman aged 45-59 years in good health and CMV-seronegative. The chain's CDR3 is CASSDSGVSNQPQHF. CDR3 in DNA: TGCGCCAGCAGTGATTCGGGGGTGAGCAATCAGCCCCAGCATTTT.